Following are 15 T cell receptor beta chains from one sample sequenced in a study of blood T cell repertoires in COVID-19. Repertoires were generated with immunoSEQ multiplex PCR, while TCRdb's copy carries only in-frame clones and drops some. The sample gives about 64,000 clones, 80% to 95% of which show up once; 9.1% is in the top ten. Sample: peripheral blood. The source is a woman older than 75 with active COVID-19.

This CDR3 reads CASSVRRTTFYEQYF. The CDR3 DNA is TGTGCCAGCAGTGTCCGTAGGACTACCTTCTACGAGCAGTACTTC. The chain has TRBV2 and TRBJ2-7; a weak D match, TRBD2 (6 bases). The CDR3 is 15 residues long. V shed 4 bases and J shed 3 bases, with 16 bases lying between them. Germline assignment: CDR1 SNHLY and CDR2 FYNNEI.

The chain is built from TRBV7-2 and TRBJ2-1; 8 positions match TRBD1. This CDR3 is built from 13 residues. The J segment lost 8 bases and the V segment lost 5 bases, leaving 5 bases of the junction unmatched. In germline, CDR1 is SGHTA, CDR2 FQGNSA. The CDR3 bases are TGTGCCAGCAGCCGACAGGGGATCGATGAGCAGTTCTTC. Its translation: CASSRQGIDEQFF.

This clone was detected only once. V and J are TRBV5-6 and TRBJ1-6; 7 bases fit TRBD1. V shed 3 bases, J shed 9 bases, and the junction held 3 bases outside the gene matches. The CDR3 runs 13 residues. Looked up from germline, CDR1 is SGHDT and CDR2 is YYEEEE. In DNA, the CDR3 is TGTGCCAGCAGCTGGGACAGTGGTTCACCCCTCCACTTT. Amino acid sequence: CASSWDSGSPLHF. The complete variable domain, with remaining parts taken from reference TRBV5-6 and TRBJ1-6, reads DAGVTQSPTHLIKTRGQQVTLRCSPKSGHDTVSWYQQALGQGPQFIFQYYEEEERQRGNFPDRFSGHQFPNYSSELNVNALLLGDSALYLCASSWDSGSPLHFGNGTRLTVT.

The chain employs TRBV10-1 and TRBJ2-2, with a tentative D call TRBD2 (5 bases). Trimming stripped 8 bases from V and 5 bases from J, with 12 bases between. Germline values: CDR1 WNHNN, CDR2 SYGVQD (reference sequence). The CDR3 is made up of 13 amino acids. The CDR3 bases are TGCGCCAGCCGTCCCTCGGGGACCGGGGAGCTGTTTTTT. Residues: CASRPSGTGELFF.

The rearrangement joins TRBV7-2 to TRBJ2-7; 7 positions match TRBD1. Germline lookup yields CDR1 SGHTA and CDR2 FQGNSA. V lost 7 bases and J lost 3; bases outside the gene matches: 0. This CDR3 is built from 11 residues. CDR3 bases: TGTGCCAGCACAGGGGGCTACGAGCAGTACTTC. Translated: CASTGGYEQYF.

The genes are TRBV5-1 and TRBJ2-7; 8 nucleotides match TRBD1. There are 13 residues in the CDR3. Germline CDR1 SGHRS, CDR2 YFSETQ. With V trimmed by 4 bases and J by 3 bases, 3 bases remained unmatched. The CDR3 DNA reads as TGCGCCAGCAGCAGGACAGGGATCTACGAGCAGTACGTC. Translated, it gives CASSRTGIYEQYV.

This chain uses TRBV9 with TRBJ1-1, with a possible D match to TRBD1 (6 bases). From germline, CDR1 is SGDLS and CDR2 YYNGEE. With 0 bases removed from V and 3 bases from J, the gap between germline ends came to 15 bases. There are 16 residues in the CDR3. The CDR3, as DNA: TGTGCCAGCAGCGTAGTCGGGGGGCAGGAGGACACTGAAGCTTTCTTT. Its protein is CASSVVGGQEDTEAFF.

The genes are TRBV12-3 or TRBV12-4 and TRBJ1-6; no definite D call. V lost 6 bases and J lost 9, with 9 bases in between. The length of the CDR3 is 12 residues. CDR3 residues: CASRAASSPLHF. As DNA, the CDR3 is TGTGCCAGCAGAGCTGCAAGTTCACCCCTCCACTTT.

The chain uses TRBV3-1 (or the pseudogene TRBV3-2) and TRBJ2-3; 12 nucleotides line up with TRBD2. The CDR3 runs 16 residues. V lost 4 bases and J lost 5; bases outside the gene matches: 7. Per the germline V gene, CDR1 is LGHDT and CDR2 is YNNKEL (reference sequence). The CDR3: CASSPSSGGAEDTQYF. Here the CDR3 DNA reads TGTGCCAGCAGCCCCTCTAGCGGGGGGGCTGAAGATACGCAGTATTTT.

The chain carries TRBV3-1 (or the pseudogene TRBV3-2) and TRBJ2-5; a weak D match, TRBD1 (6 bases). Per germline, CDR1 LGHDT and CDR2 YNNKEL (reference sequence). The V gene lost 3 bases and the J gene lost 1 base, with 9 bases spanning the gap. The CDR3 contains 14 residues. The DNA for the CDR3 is TGTGCCAGCAGCCATCGACAGGTCCAAGAGACCCAGTACTTC. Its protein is CASSHRQVQETQYF.

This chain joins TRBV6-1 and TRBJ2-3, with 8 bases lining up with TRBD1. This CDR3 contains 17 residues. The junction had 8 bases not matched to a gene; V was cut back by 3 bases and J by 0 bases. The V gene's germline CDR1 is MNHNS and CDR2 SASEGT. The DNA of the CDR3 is TGTGCCAGCAGTGATACAGGGGGGATGGCTAGCACAGATACGCAGTATTTT. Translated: CASSDTGGMASTDTQYF.

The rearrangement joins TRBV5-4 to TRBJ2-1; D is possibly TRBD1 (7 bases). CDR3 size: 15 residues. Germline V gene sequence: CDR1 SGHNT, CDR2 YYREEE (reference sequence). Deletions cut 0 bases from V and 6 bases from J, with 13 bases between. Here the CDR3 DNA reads TGTGCCAGCAGCTTGGTCGCTCAGGGGGGCAATGAGCAGTTCTTC. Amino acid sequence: CASSLVAQGGNEQFF.

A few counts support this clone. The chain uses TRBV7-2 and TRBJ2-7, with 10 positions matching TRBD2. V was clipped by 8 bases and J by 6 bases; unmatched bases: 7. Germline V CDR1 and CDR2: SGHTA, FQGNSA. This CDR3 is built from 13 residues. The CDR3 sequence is CASGASGRFEQYF. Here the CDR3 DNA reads TGTGCCAGCGGGGCTAGCGGGAGATTCGAGCAGTACTTC. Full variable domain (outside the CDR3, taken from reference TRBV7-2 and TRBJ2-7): GAGVSQSPSNKVTEKGKDVELRCDPISGHTALYWYRQSLGQGLEFLIYFQGNSAPDKSGLPSDRFSAERTGGSVSTLTIQRTQQEDSAVYLCASGASGRFEQYFGPGTRLTVT.

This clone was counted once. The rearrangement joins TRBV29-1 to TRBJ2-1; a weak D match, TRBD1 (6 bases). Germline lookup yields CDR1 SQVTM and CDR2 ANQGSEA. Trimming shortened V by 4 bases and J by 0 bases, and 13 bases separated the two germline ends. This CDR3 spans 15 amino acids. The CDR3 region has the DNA TGCAGCGTTGGGGGGCGGCCGAGCTCCTACAATGAGCAGTTCTTC. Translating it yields CSVGGRPSSYNEQFF.

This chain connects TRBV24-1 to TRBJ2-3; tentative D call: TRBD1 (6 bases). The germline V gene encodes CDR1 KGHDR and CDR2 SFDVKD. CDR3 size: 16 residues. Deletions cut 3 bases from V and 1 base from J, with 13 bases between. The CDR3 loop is CATSDTTGWGTDTQYF. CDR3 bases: TGTGCCACCAGTGATACGACAGGTTGGGGCACAGATACGCAGTATTTT.